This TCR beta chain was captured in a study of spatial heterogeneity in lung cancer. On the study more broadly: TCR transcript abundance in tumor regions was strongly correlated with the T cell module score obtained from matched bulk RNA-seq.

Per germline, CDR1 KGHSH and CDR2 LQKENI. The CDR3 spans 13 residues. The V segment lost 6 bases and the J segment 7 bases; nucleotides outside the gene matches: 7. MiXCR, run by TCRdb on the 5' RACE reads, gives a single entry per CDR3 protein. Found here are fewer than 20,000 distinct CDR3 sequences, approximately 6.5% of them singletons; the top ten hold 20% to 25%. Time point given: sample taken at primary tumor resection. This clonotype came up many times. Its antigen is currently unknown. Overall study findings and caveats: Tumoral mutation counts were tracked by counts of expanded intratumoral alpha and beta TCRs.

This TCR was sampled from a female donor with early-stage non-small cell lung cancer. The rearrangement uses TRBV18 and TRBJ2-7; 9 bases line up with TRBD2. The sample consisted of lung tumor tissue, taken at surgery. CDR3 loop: CASSSGGPLEQYF. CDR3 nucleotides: TGTGCCAGCTCTAGCGGGGGACCACTGGAGCAGTACTTC.